What follows are 15 T cell receptor beta chains derived from one specimen sequenced in a study of T cell repertoires in cytomegalovirus infection. These TCRs' antigens remain unknown. TCRdb called the reads again in MiXCR, with one record for every CDR3 protein. The sample lists roughly 180,000 distinct CDR3 sequences, about 20% occurring once. The starting material was CD8+ T cells from cultured PBMCs, obtained from culture after CMV antigen stimulation. The source is a human donor in good health (CMV status not recorded). Some clones in this sample may be carry-over from other donors' samples.

J is TRBJ2-7 and V is TRBV7-3; possibly TRBD1 for D (6 bases). This CDR3 has 14 amino acids. The V gene's germline CDR1 is SGHTA and CDR2 FQGTGA. V dropped 5 bases and J dropped 2 bases, with 13 bases sitting between them. For the CDR3, the DNA is TGTGCCAGCAGCGAGGACACAGGGCCCTACGAGCAGTACTTC. This sequence encodes CASSEDTGPYEQYF.

The chain has TRBV27 and TRBJ2-7, with TRBD1 identical over 11 bases. CDR3 length: 15 amino acids. The germline V gene encodes CDR1 MNHEY and CDR2 SMNVEV (reference sequence). Losses at the gene ends were 5 bases for V and 2 bases for J; bases not matched to a gene: 5. This chain's CDR3 is CASSRPGQGAYEQYF. DNA for the CDR3: TGTGCCAGCAGTCGACCGGGACAGGGGGCCTACGAGCAGTACTTC.

This clonotype appeared once. This rearrangement joins TRBV7-2 to TRBJ1-1; TRBD1 might be the D (6 bases). The CDR3 is made up of 12 amino acids. The V end was cut by 8 bases, the J end by 1 base, with 8 bases between. Germline values: CDR1 SGHTA, CDR2 FQGNSA. The CDR3 reads CASVQGNTEAFF. CDR3 bases: TGTGCCAGCGTACAGGGGAACACTGAAGCTTTCTTT.

This clonotype came up a few times. V and J are TRBV6-2 or TRBV6-3 and TRBJ2-1; weak D call: TRBD2 (6 bases). The germline V gene encodes CDR1 MNHEY and CDR2 SVGEGT. The CDR3 sequence is 16 residues long. V was clipped by 1 base and J by 3 bases, with 13 bases between them. The CDR3 here is CASSYYSSVNYNEQFF. CDR3 bases: TGTGCCAGCAGTTACTACTCTAGCGTCAACTACAATGAGCAGTTCTTC.

The chain combines TRBV12-3 or TRBV12-4 with TRBJ2-3; 8 bases are shared with TRBD2. V gave up 7 bases and J gave up 8 bases; unmatched junction bases: 17. The CDR3 loop spans 16 amino acids. The CDR3 spells CASTSPGGPPGGTQYF. In nucleotides, the CDR3 is TGTGCCAGCACCTCGCCGGGGGGGCCCCCGGGGGGTACGCAGTATTTT.

The V gene is TRBV7-2, the J gene TRBJ1-3; D perhaps matches TRBD1 (6 bases). Trimming took 5 bases from V and 3 from J, leaving 14 bases between them. Per germline, CDR1 SGHTA and CDR2 FQGNSA. The CDR3 runs 15 residues. The CDR3 nucleotides read TGTGCCAGCAGCCCCGCGGGGGCCTTTGGAAACACCATATATTTT. Its translation is CASSPAGAFGNTIYF. The entire variable domain, with the rest obtained from reference TRBV7-2 and TRBJ1-3, is as follows: GAGVSQSPSNKVTEKGKDVELRCDPISGHTALYWYRQSLGQGLEFLIYFQGNSAPDKSGLPSDRFSAERTGGSVSTLTIQRTQQEDSAVYLCASSPAGAFGNTIYFGEGSWLTVV.

This clonotype was recorded a few times. The chain links TRBV6-2 or TRBV6-3 to TRBJ2-7; perhaps D is TRBD1 or TRBD2 (5 bases each). The CDR3 has 15 amino acids. CDR1 and CDR2 from the germline V gene are MNHEY and SVGEGT. The ends were cut back, 4 bases at V and 4 bases at J, with 17 bases in the middle. The CDR3 DNA reads as TGTGCCAGCAGTTCATCGTCCGGGACGAGGTACGAGCAGTACTTC. It specifies CASSSSSGTRYEQYF.

The J gene is TRBJ2-7, the V gene TRBV19; 7 bases align to TRBD1. The CDR3 contains 15 residues. After removal of 4 bases from V and 0 bases from J, the junction contained 6 bases not matched to a gene. Germline CDR1 and CDR2: LNHDA and SQIVND (reference sequence). Here the CDR3 reads CASSTWDSSSYEQYF. CDR3 DNA sequence: TGTGCCAGTAGTACCTGGGACAGTAGCTCCTACGAGCAGTACTTC.

The rearrangement links TRBV6-2 or TRBV6-3 to TRBJ1-3; D uncertain. Germline V gives CDR1 MNHEY, CDR2 SVGEGT. Trimming cost V 6 bases and J 2 bases, with 11 bases left between them. The CDR3 has 14 residues. CDR3 residues: CASSQARTGNTIYF. The CDR3 DNA sequence: TGTGCCAGCAGCCAGGCCCGGACTGGAAACACCATATATTTT.

This chain uses TRBV7-8 with TRBJ1-2; no clear D. The CDR3 covers 13 residues. In germline, CDR1 is SGHVS, CDR2 FQNEAQ. Deletions cut 0 bases from V and 3 bases from J, with 5 bases between. DNA of the CDR3: TGTGCCAGCAGCTTAGCGAAGGACTATGGCTACACCTTC. It yields the protein CASSLAKDYGYTF.

This clonotype has a handful of counts. The rearrangement joins TRBV29-1 to TRBJ1-1; D gene unclear. Deletions cut 1 base from V and 0 bases from J, with 6 bases between. The CDR3 totals 13 residues. CDR1 SQVTM and CDR2 ANQGSEA come from the germline V gene. The CDR3, as DNA: TGCAGCGTTGAAGGGCTGCTGAACACTGAAGCTTTCTTT. Its translation is CSVEGLLNTEAFF.

This clonotype turned up a few times. V and J are TRBV7-9 and TRBJ1-1; unclear D gene. Germline V gene lookup returns CDR1 SEHNR and CDR2 FQNEAQ (reference sequence). The ends were cut back, 5 bases at V and 7 bases at J, with 14 bases in the middle. The CDR3 spans 13 residues. CDR3 sequence: CASSSTDSLEAFF. The CDR3 DNA is TGTGCCAGCAGCAGTACAGATTCCCTTGAAGCTTTCTTT.

This sequence joins TRBV15 and TRBJ2-7; D uncertain. Germline V lookup: CDR1 LNHNV, CDR2 YYDKDF (reference sequence). V was trimmed by 5 bases and J by 7 bases, leaving 12 bases between them. The CDR3 spans 12 residues. DNA of the CDR3: TGTGCCACCAGCGATGAACACCAGGAGCAGTACTTC. As protein: CATSDEHQEQYF.

This rearrangement joins TRBV7-9 to TRBJ1-5, with D unclear. The CDR3 is 16 amino acids. Germline V gene data show CDR1 as SEHNR and CDR2 as FQNEAQ (reference sequence). With 4 bases removed from V and 1 base from J, the gap between germline ends came to 14 bases. The CDR3 reads CASSSNSRSSNQPQHF. CDR3 coding DNA: TGTGCCAGCAGCTCCAACAGCAGATCAAGCAATCAGCCCCAGCATTTT. The full variable domain, its missing parts supplied by reference TRBV7-9 and TRBJ1-5, is DTGVSQNPRHKITKRGQNVTFRCDPISEHNRLYWYRQTLGQGPEFLTYFQNEAQLEKSRLLSDRFSAERPKGSFSTLEIQRTEQGDSAMYLCASSSNSRSSNQPQHFGDGTRLSIL.

This clonotype was counted between two and nine times. The chain has TRBV7-2 and TRBJ1-5, with a weak D call TRBD1 (5 bases). Germline CDR1 and CDR2: SGHTA and FQGNSA. The CDR3 extends over 15 amino acids. Trimming took off 7 bases at V and 11 bases at J, with 24 bases between the two ends. The CDR3 DNA sequence: TGTGCCAGCACCCCAGGTGGGGGGTTGCCGGAATCCCAGCATTTT. Translated: CASTPGGGLPESQHF.